The present TCR beta chain was sequenced within a study of metastatic and nonmetastatic thyroid tumors. Study information: Across blood and tumor or nodule tissue, repertoires from malignant and benign thyroid patients were compared with one another.

In this sample, this clone turned up many times. Antigen specificity is unknown. Whole-study findings and limits: When malignant thyroid tumors were compared with benign nodules, TCR beta diversity was reportedly significantly higher in the malignant tumors. This held in both blood and tumor samples.

Under the authors' procedure: It was from CDR3 differences across clinicopathological groups that a distant-metastasis classifier for papillary thyroid cancer was built. MiXCR reprocessed the PCR reads for TCRdb. TCRdb's processing, not the authors', yielded these V and J calls. The repertoire holds under 55,000 clones, with approximately 19% as singletons. There were no patients who had received any treatment before thyroid surgery. Germline-derived CDR1 and CDR2 are MNHNS and SASEGT. This CDR3 region has 17 residues. V shed 3 bases and J 6 bases; nucleotides not matched to a gene: 13. Sequencing was carried out using blood. This chain joins TRBV6-1 and TRBJ1-5; 8 nucleotides match TRBD1. The sequence was obtained from a female donor with papillary thyroid cancer or a benign thyroid nodule (not recorded which). Some clones in this sample may be carry-over from other donors' samples. This chain's CDR3 is CASSDRGRSGGRQPQHF. Here the CDR3 DNA reads TGTGCCAGCAGTGACCGTGGTAGGTCAGGGGGCCGTCAGCCCCAGCATTTT.